This T cell receptor beta chain was profiled in a study of T cells in Graves' hyperthyroidism and ophthalmopathy. General study findings and limits: Among clonotypes expanded in thyroid above 0.001, most were also found in blood.

Germline CDR1 and CDR2: MNHNS and SASEGT. J gave up 0 bases and V 5 bases, and 2 bases lay outside the gene matches. The length of the CDR3 is 15 residues. The sample holds a few counts of this clonotype. Its antigen is not known. RNA transcripts were the template for amplifying TCR beta CDR3 regions. First-round RT-PCR of the TCR CDR3 relied on the HTBI primer set. TCRdb used MiXCR to reprocess the multiplex PCR reads, holding one entry per CDR3 protein. The sample lists about 400,000 distinct CDR3 sequences; under 15% were seen once. On the basis of clinical symptoms, serum thyroxine and TRAb, thyroid ultrasound and orbital computed tomography, diagnoses were made.

The chain joins TRBV6-1 to TRBJ2-5; 11 bases line up with TRBD2. The receptor comes from a young woman with Graves' hyperthyroidism. Sequencing used blood. The CDR3 nucleotides read TGTGCCAGCAGTCGACTAGCGGGGAACCAAGAGACCCAGTACTTC. It codes for CASSRLAGNQETQYF.